Listed here is a single T cell receptor (beta chain). No antigen is known for it. Losses at the gene ends were 3 bases for V and 0 bases for J; bases not matched to a gene: 3. This CDR3 is built from 16 residues. CDR1 and CDR2 from the germline V gene are SGHDT and YYEEEE. The entry originates in a study of shared clonotypes between healthy human individuals. Points from the study as a whole: Among non-shared clonotypes, generation probabilities were lower than among those shared by all four donors. It was only blood that was sampled, and tissue repertoires likely differ.

Negatively enriched CD4+ T cells were divided by CD45RA into naive and memory. Running of the assay took place at deep level. Libraries were prepared by immunoSEQ multiplex PCR; TCRdb keeps only in-frame clonotypes and omits some of them. The sample contains approximately 2,300,000 clones, around 92% of which appear only once. The receptor's source is a man aged 18 to 35 in good health. Some clones in this sample may be carry-over from other donors' samples. The chain carries TRBV5-6 and TRBJ2-3; 11 bases are shared with TRBD2. Material for sequencing was naive CD4+ T cells from PBMCs. Subset reported: CD45RA+ positively selected. CDR3 nucleotides: TGTGCCAGCAGCTGGGGACTAGCGGTGAGCACAGATACGCAGTATTTT. Translated, it gives CASSWGLAVSTDTQYF.